This TCR beta chain was profiled in a study of cytomegalovirus exposure and HLA in healthy donors. Study results and caveats: Reportedly, cytomegalovirus status was diagnosed with high sensitivity and specificity.

TCRdb keeps only in-frame clones here, not all; method: immunoSEQ multiplex PCR. The data contain 100,000 to 150,000 clones, 75% to 90% of them singletons. V dropped 2 bases and J dropped 1; count of bases not matched to a gene: 8. The germline V gene has CDR1 GTSNPN and CDR2 SVGIG (reference sequence). The CDR3 sequence is 16 residues long. For this clone: As yet, its antigen is unknown.

This sequence was found in a young woman in good health and CMV-seronegative. This rearrangement joins TRBV30 to TRBJ1-1; 9 bases map to TRBD1. Material for sequencing was PBMCs. CDR3 region: CAWSPMTGGKNTEAFF. For the CDR3, the DNA is TGTGCCTGGAGTCCTATGACAGGGGGTAAGAACACTGAAGCTTTCTTT. Looking up the rest from reference TRBV30 and TRBJ1-1 gives the full variable domain: SQTIHQWPATLVQPVGSPLSLECTVEGTSNPNLYWYRQAAGRGLQLLFYSVGIGQISSEVPQNLSASRPQDRQFILSSKKLLLSDSGFYLCAWSPMTGGKNTEAFFGQGTRLTVV.